The 29 T cell receptor beta chains reported below all come from one sample, sequenced in a study of OX40 agonist ivuxolimab in advanced cancers. Assay used: immunoSEQ multiplex PCR; TCRdb lists only in-frame clones, some missing. The data contain roughly 80,000 clones, around 84% of them singletons. The sample was CD4+ or CD8+ T cells sorted from blood, taken in a trial of the OX40 agonist ivuxolimab. The receptor set was obtained from an adult with an advanced solid tumor such as melanoma, head and neck, liver or kidney cancer.

In its sample, this clone was seen a few times. This chain links TRBV6-1 with TRBJ2-7; either TRBD1 or TRBD2 may supply D (5 bases each). The CDR3 loop spans 12 amino acids. Germline V gene sequence: CDR1 MNHNS, CDR2 SASEGT. V dropped 8 bases and J dropped 7 bases, with 15 bases sitting between them. The CDR3 region has the DNA TGTGCCAGCCTACGGGGCACACTTGAGCAGTACTTC. It translates to CASLRGTLEQYF.

The chain joins TRBV28 to TRBJ2-5, with D perhaps assigned TRBD1 or TRBD2 (5 bases each). The germline V and J ends were trimmed by 6 bases and 5 bases, with 19 bases remaining between them. The CDR3 loop spans 15 amino acids. Per germline, CDR1 MDHEN and CDR2 SYDVKM. In DNA, the CDR3 is TGTGCCAGCAGCAGCCTCACAGGCAGGGACGAGACCCAGTACTTC. It codes for CASSSLTGRDETQYF. Complete variable domain (other parts from reference TRBV28 and TRBJ2-5): DVKVTQSSRYLVKRTGEKVFLECVQDMDHENMFWYRQDPGLGLRLIYFSYDVKMKEKGDIPEGYSVSREKKERFSLILESASTNQTSMYLCASSSLTGRDETQYFGPGTRLLVL.

This clone appeared a few times. The gene calls are TRBV5-1 and TRBJ2-5; possible D gene TRBD2, 6 bases. Germline loops: CDR1 SGHRS, CDR2 YFSETQ. CDR3 length: 14 residues. Trimming shortened V by 6 bases and J by 1 base, and 13 bases separated the two germline ends. CDR3 bases: TGCGCCAGCACCCTGATGGGGGGCCAAGAGACCCAGTACTTC. As protein: CASTLMGGQETQYF.

This chain connects TRBV9 to TRBJ1-1; D is undetermined. CDR3 size: 14 residues. V was cut by 4 bases and J by 0 bases, with 10 bases left in between. CDR1 and CDR2 (germline): SGDLS, YYNGEE. The CDR3 bases are TGTGCCAGCAGCCCTGGGGTCTTGAACACTGAAGCTTTCTTT. Translated: CASSPGVLNTEAFF.

This chain links TRBV19 with TRBJ1-2; D is unresolved. CDR1 LNHDA and CDR2 SQIVND come from the germline V gene (reference sequence). The CDR3 totals 17 residues. The ends were cut back, 4 bases at V and 0 bases at J, with 18 bases in the middle. The CDR3 here is CASSNQGFSNSNYGYTF. The CDR3 bases are TGTGCCAGTAGTAATCAAGGGTTTTCGAATTCTAACTATGGCTACACCTTC. The full variable domain, in which reference TRBV19 and TRBJ1-2 provide the parts outside the CDR3, is DGGITQSPKYLFRKEGQNVTLSCEQNLNHDAMYWYRQDPGQGLRLIYYSQIVNDFQKGDIAEGYSVSREKKESFPLTVTSAQKNPTAFYLCASSNQGFSNSNYGYTFGSGTRLTVV.

V usage is TRBV19 and J usage is TRBJ2-5; no clear D gene. Germline V gene data show CDR1 as LNHDA and CDR2 as SQIVND (reference sequence). Trimming took 7 bases from V and 6 from J, leaving 15 bases between them. The CDR3 extends over 13 amino acids. In nucleotides, the CDR3 is TGTGCCAGTAACACCCCTTGGATGAAGACCCAGTACTTC. It translates to CASNTPWMKTQYF.

V usage is TRBV5-4 and J usage is TRBJ2-3; 8 nucleotides align to TRBD2. Germline V CDR1 and CDR2: SGHNT, YYREEE (reference sequence). The ends lost 0 bases at V and 0 bases at J; junction bases unmatched: 3. This CDR3 has 16 residues. The CDR3 nucleotides read TGTGCCAGCAGCTTGGGGCTAGCGGGTAGCACAGATACGCAGTATTTT. This encodes CASSLGLAGSTDTQYF.

The chain carries TRBV27 and TRBJ2-1; D is unresolved. Germline V lookup: CDR1 MNHEY, CDR2 SMNVEV (reference sequence). The CDR3 covers 13 residues. Trimming took 5 bases from V and 4 from J, leaving 9 bases between them. CDR3 coding DNA: TGTGCCAGCAGTCCCCCCCCTTACAATGAGCAGTTCTTC. As protein: CASSPPPYNEQFF.

The genes are TRBV28 and TRBJ2-3; no reliable D call. Germline values: CDR1 MDHEN, CDR2 SYDVKM. The length of the CDR3 is 16 residues. V lost 5 bases, J lost 0 bases, and 15 bases lay in between. The CDR3 nucleotides read TGTGCCAGCAGTATCTTATCGCGAACTAGCACAGATACGCAGTATTTT. It codes for CASSILSRTSTDTQYF.

This chain links TRBV6-5 with TRBJ1-6; 7 bases are shared with TRBD1. CDR1 is MNHEY, CDR2 SVGAGI, per germline. V gave up 7 bases and J gave up 6 bases; unmatched junction bases: 6. This CDR3 contains 14 residues. The CDR3 here is CASTRTGANSPLHF. The CDR3 DNA is TGTGCCAGCACCCGGACAGGAGCTAATTCACCCCTCCACTTT.

The chain carries TRBV5-1 and TRBJ2-1; a weak D match, TRBD1 (5 bases). This CDR3 has 12 amino acids. Germline lookup yields CDR1 SGHRS and CDR2 YFSETQ. V was pared by 7 bases and J by 4 bases, with 9 bases between. CDR3 loop: CASGAGYNEQFF. Written as DNA, the CDR3 is TGCGCCAGCGGGGCAGGGTACAATGAGCAGTTCTTC.

This clone is a singleton in its sample. The gene calls are TRBV19 and TRBJ2-5, with 8 bases lining up with TRBD2. The CDR3 sequence is 16 residues long. Germline V gene sequence: CDR1 LNHDA, CDR2 SQIVND (reference sequence). The ends lost 4 bases at V and 2 bases at J; junction bases unmatched: 9. The chain's CDR3 is CASSTLAGNLQETQYF. CDR3 nucleotide sequence: TGTGCCAGTAGTACTCTAGCGGGCAATTTACAAGAGACCCAGTACTTC.

Concerning this clone: The sample carries other DNA sequences with the same CDR3. The gene calls are TRBV9 and TRBJ1-4, with 7 bases lining up with TRBD1. This CDR3 is built from 13 residues. Per germline, CDR1 SGDLS and CDR2 YYNGEE. V lost 4 bases and J lost 13; bases outside the gene matches: 10. The CDR3 DNA reads as TGTGCCAGCAGCCGGGACAGTCTTGATGGACTGTTTTTT. This codes for CASSRDSLDGLFF.

The chain joins TRBV7-2 to TRBJ2-2, with a weak D call TRBD2 (7 bases). Trimming shortened V by 1 base and J by 5 bases, and 14 bases separated the two germline ends. This CDR3 has 16 residues. Germline assignment: CDR1 SGHTA and CDR2 FQGNSA. The CDR3 sequence is CASSLVAGGRTGELFF. The CDR3 DNA reads as TGTGCCAGCAGCTTAGTTGCCGGGGGGCGAACCGGGGAGCTGTTTTTT. The full variable domain, rest sourced from reference TRBV7-2 and TRBJ2-2, is GAGVSQSPSNKVTEKGKDVELRCDPISGHTALYWYRQSLGQGLEFLIYFQGNSAPDKSGLPSDRFSAERTGGSVSTLTIQRTQQEDSAVYLCASSLVAGGRTGELFFGEGSRLTVL.

This clone has just a few counts. This chain connects TRBV10-1 to TRBJ2-5; 11 bases are shared with TRBD2. Germline V gives CDR1 WNHNN, CDR2 SYGVQD (reference sequence). The CDR3 loop spans 15 amino acids. After removal of 6 bases from V and 5 bases from J, the junction contained 8 bases not matched to a gene. The CDR3 coding sequence is TGCGCCAGCAGCCCCCTAGCGGGGGGCGGGGAGACCCAGTACTTC. Translated: CASSPLAGGGETQYF.

This chain uses TRBV28 with TRBJ2-5, with a possible D match to TRBD1 (6 bases). CDR3 length: 13 amino acids. Per germline, CDR1 MDHEN and CDR2 SYDVKM. Trimming took 2 bases from V and 5 from J, leaving 9 bases between them. The CDR3: CASSLQGIETQYF. The CDR3 bases are TGTGCCAGCAGTTTACAGGGGATCGAGACCCAGTACTTC.

This clone was seen a few times. The J gene is TRBJ1-5, the V gene TRBV5-1; D gene ambiguous. Germline assignment: CDR1 SGHRS and CDR2 YFSETQ. The CDR3 consists of 16 residues. Trimming removed 0 bases from V and 4 bases from J, with 14 bases in between. CDR3 bases: TGCGCCAGCAGCTTGGGCTCACCGGCTTCTAATCAGCCCCAGCATTTT. It encodes CASSLGSPASNQPQHF.

This chain links TRBV20-1 with TRBJ1-4, with D hard to call. V dropped 1 base and J dropped 8 bases, with 5 bases sitting between them. Germline V gives CDR1 DFQATT, CDR2 SNEGSKA (reference sequence). There are 11 residues in the CDR3. The CDR3 DNA reads TGCAGTGCTAGAGGAGGGGAAAAACTGTTTTTT. It is translated as CSARGGEKLFF.

This rearrangement joins TRBV4-1 to TRBJ2-7, with 8 positions matching TRBD1. The CDR3 extends over 14 amino acids. J gave up 6 bases and V 4 bases, and 8 bases lay outside the gene matches. In germline, CDR1 is MGHRA, CDR2 YSYEKL. The CDR3 DNA reads TGCGCCAGCAGCCTCGGACAGGGCTGGCGCGAGCAGTACTTC. Amino acids: CASSLGQGWREQYF.

V usage is TRBV29-1 and J usage is TRBJ1-2; 7 nucleotides line up with TRBD1. V lost 5 bases to trimming and J lost 11 bases; unmatched junction nucleotides: 8. Germline V CDR1 and CDR2: SQVTM, ANQGSEA. This CDR3 has 11 amino acids. This chain's CDR3 is CSVRPGQQYTF. For the CDR3, the DNA is TGCAGCGTTCGCCCGGGACAGCAGTACACCTTC.

With regard to this clone: Other DNA variants within this sample encode the same CDR3. The chain has TRBV7-2 and TRBJ2-3; a possible D gene is TRBD2 (5 bases). The V end was cut by 2 bases, the J end by 6 bases, with 6 bases between. This CDR3 contains 12 residues. The germline CDR1 and CDR2 sequences are SGHTA and FQGNSA. CDR3 in amino acids: CASSLQRDTQYF. DNA of the CDR3: TGTGCCAGCAGCTTACAGCGGGATACGCAGTATTTT.

This clone was seen once. The chain has TRBV30 and TRBJ2-3; perhaps TRBD2 as D (6 bases). The CDR3 is made up of 16 amino acids. Looked up from germline, CDR1 is GTSNPN and CDR2 is SVGIG (reference sequence). The V and J ends lost 3 bases and 4 bases respectively, with 20 bases between them. Here the CDR3 DNA reads TGTGCCTGGAGCTTAAGTAGACGGGGGTCCGCAGATACGCAGTATTTT. It specifies CAWSLSRRGSADTQYF.

J is TRBJ2-2 and V is TRBV5-1; 7 bases match TRBD2. This CDR3 has 16 residues. Trimming removed 0 bases from V and 0 bases from J; junction bases left unmatched: 2. Looked up from germline, CDR1 is SGHRS and CDR2 is YFSETQ. The CDR3 reads CASSLAGRANTGELFF. CDR3 DNA: TGCGCCAGCAGCTTGGCAGGGAGGGCGAACACCGGGGAGCTGTTTTTT.

The CDR3 coding sequence is TGTGCCAGCCGTACTCAGAAGGGTAGTATCAATGAGCAGTTCTTC. It is translated as CASRTQKGSINEQFF. This chain uses TRBV2 with TRBJ2-1; D not resolved. V was trimmed by 8 bases and J by 6 bases, leaving 20 bases between them. Germline lookup yields CDR1 SNHLY and CDR2 FYNNEI. The CDR3 is 15 residues long.

CDR3 DNA: TGCGCCAGCAGCCAAGACTTAGACGGGAGGCTGACCGGGGAGCTGTTTTTT. This gives the protein CASSQDLDGRLTGELFF. The chain has TRBV4-3 and TRBJ2-2; 7 bases agree with TRBD2. V shed 0 bases and J 5 bases; nucleotides not matched to a gene: 9. This CDR3 is built from 17 residues. From germline, CDR1 is LGHNA and CDR2 YSLEER.

The chain carries TRBV7-8 and TRBJ1-2; possibly TRBD1 for D (5 bases). The ends were cut back, 7 bases at V and 7 bases at J, with 19 bases in the middle. Germline V gives CDR1 SGHVS, CDR2 FQNEAQ. The CDR3 loop spans 14 amino acids. CDR3 in amino acids: CASKPGRTEGGYTF. For the CDR3, the DNA is TGTGCCAGCAAACCGGGACGGACGGAAGGTGGCTACACCTTC.

V usage is TRBV30 and J usage is TRBJ2-1, with D tentatively TRBD2 (5 bases). This CDR3 spans 14 amino acids. The V and J ends lost 0 bases and 6 bases respectively, with 12 bases between them. Per the germline V gene, CDR1 is GTSNPN and CDR2 is SVGIG (reference sequence). CDR3 region: CAWSVPGLVNEQFF. CDR3 sequence (DNA): TGTGCCTGGAGTGTACCAGGACTTGTCAATGAGCAGTTCTTC.

The chain's CDR3 is CASSYSNLGDTQYF. Here the CDR3 DNA reads TGTGCCAGCAGTTATTCAAATCTCGGCGATACGCAGTATTTT. The gene calls are TRBV6-5 and TRBJ2-3; D not resolved. Deletions cut 3 bases from V and 6 bases from J, with 13 bases between. Germline V gives CDR1 MNHEY, CDR2 SVGAGI. The CDR3 covers 14 residues.

The chain is built from TRBV11-3 and TRBJ2-3, with 7 bases that match TRBD2. The CDR3 covers 13 residues. Germline-derived CDR1 and CDR2 are SGHNT and YENEEA. The ends lost 8 bases at V and 1 base at J; junction bases unmatched: 3. The CDR3 loop reads CASSAGGTDTQYF. The DNA of the CDR3 is TGTGCCAGCTCGGCGGGAGGCACAGATACGCAGTATTTT.